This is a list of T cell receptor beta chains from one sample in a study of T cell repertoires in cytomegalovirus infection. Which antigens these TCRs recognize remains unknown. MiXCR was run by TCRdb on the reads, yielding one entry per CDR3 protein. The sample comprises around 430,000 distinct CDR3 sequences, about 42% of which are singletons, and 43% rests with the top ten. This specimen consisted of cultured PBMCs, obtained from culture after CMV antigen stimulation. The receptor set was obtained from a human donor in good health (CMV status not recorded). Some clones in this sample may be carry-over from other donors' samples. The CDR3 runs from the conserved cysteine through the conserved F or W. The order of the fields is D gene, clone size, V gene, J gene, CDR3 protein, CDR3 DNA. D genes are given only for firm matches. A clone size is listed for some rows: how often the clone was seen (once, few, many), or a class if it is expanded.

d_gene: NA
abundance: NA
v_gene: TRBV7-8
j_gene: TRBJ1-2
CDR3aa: CASSLEGRGFGGYTF
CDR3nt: TGTGCCAGCAGCTTAGAGGGGAGGGGTTTTGGAGGCTACACCTTC

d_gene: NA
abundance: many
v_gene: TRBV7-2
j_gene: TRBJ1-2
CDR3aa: CASSSQQGYNYGYTF
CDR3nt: TGTGCCAGCAGCTCCCAACAGGGATATAACTATGGCTACACCTTC

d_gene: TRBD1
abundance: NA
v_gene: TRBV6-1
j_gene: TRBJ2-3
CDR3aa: CASSYLGTADTQYF
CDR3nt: TGTGCCAGCAGTTACCTAGGGACAGCCGATACGCAGTATTTT

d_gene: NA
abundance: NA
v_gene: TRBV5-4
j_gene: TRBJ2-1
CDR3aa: CASSLALGGLKSIF
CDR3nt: TGTGCCAGCAGCTTGGCCCTGGGCGGCTTAAAGTCGATCTTC

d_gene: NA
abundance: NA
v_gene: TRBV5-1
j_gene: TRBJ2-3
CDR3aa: CASSFREITDTQYF
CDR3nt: TGCGCCAGCAGCTTCCGGGAAATCACAGATACGCAGTATTTT

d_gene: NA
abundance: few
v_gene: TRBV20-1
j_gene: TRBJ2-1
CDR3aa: CSAITGNSYNEQFF
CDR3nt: TGCAGTGCTATAACCGGGAACTCCTACAATGAGCAGTTCTTC

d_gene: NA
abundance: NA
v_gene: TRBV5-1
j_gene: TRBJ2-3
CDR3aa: CASSSLTSAQGDTQYF
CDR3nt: TGCGCCAGCAGCTCCTTAACTAGCGCCCAGGGGGATACGCAGTATTTT

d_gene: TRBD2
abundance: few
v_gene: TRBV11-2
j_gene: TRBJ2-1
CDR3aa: CASSAGLAGGPRINEQFF
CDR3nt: TGTGCCAGCAGCGCCGGACTAGCGGGAGGGCCGAGGATCAATGAGCAGTTCTTC

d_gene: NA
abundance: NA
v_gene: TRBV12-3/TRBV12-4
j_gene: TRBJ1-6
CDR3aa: CASSLQVLSPLHF
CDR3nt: TGTGCCAGCAGTCTTCAAGTGTTATCACCCCTCCACTTT

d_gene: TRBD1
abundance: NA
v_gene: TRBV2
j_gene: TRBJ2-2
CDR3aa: CASSSSLPGTGSGGELFF
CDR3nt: TGTGCCAGCAGCTCTAGTCTCCCCGGGACAGGGAGTGGCGGGGAGCTGTTTTTT

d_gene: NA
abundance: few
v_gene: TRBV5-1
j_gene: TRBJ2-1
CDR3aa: CASSLMRAAPNVEQFF
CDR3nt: TGCGCCAGCAGTCTGATGAGGGCAGCTCCGAACGTTGAGCAGTTCTTC

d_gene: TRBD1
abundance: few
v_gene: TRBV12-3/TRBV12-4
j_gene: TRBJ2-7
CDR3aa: CASSPGQGYSYEQYF
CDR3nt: TGTGCCAGCAGTCCCGGACAGGGGTACTCCTACGAGCAGTACTTC

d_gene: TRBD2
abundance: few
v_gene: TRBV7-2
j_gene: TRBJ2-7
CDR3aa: CASTASGSYEQYF
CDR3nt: TGTGCCAGCACCGCTAGCGGGAGTTACGAGCAGTACTTC

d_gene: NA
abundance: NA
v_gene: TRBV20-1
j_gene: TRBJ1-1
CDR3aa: CSARDSGSLGGVNTEAFF
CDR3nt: TGCAGTGCTAGAGATTCGGGGAGTTTGGGGGGAGTGAACACTGAAGCTTTCTTT

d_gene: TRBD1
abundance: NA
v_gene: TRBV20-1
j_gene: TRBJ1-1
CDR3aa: CSADRERITEAFF
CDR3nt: TGCAGTGCCGACAGGGAACGGATCACTGAAGCTTTCTTT

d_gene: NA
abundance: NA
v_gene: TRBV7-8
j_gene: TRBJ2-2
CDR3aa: CASRLGSGELFF
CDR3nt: TGTGCCAGCAGACTGGGGTCCGGGGAGCTGTTTTTT

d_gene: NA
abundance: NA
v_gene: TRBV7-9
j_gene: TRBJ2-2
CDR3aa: CASRREENTGELFF
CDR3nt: TGTGCCAGCAGAAGAGAGGAGAACACCGGGGAGCTGTTTTTT

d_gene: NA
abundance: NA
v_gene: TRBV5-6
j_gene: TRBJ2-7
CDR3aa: CASSLVSGQTGEQYF
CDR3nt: TGTGCCAGCAGCTTGGTTAGCGGCCAAACCGGCGAGCAGTACTTC

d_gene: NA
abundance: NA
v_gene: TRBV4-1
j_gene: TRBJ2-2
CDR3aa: CASSHNTLDVQRVGELFF
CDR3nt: TGCGCCAGCAGCCACAACACGCTGGACGTTCAAAGAGTCGGGGAGCTGTTTTTT

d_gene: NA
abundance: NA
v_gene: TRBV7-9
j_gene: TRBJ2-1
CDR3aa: CASSFQGEGQFF
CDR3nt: TGTGCCAGCAGCTTCCAAGGTGAAGGGCAGTTCTTC

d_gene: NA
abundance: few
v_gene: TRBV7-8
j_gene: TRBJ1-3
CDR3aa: CASSSNTGPGNTIYF
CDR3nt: TGTGCCAGCAGCTCCAATACCGGGCCCGGAAACACCATATATTTT

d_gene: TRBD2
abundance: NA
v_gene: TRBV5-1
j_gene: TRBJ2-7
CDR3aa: CASSLGGTSGGYEQYF
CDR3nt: TGCGCCAGCAGCTTGGGCGGGACTAGCGGGGGCTACGAGCAGTACTTC

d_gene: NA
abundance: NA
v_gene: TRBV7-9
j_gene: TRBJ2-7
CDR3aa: CASSLAVWASSYEQYF
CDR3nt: TGTGCCAGCAGCTTAGCGGTTTGGGCTAGCAGCTACGAGCAGTACTTC

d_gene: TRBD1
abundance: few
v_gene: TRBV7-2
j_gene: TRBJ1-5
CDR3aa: CASSTRQGNNQPQHF
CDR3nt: TGTGCCAGCAGCACAAGACAGGGAAACAATCAGCCCCAGCATTTT

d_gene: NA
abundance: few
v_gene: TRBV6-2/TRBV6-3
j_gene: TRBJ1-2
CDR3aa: CASSSLAREDYGYTF
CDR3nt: TGTGCCAGCAGTTCCTTAGCTCGAGAAGACTATGGCTACACCTTC

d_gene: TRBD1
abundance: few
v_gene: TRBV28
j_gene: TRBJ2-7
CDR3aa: CASSLEGANYEQYF
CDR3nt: TGTGCCAGCAGTTTAGAGGGGGCCAACTACGAGCAGTACTTC